A single count supports the clone carrying this T cell receptor (beta chain). Its antigen is still unknown. These data come from a study of shared clonotypes between healthy human individuals. Notes on the study in general: Lower generation probabilities were found for non-shared clonotypes than for those shared by all four donors.

Trimming took off 6 bases at V and 4 bases at J, with 12 bases between the two ends. Germline loops: CDR1 KGHSH, CDR2 LQKENI. The CDR3 consists of 13 residues. Memory CD4+ cells were the fraction left after CD45RA+ naive selection. Clones were sequenced by immunoSEQ multiplex PCR, and TCRdb holds only the in-frame ones, with some missing. Here the sample spans hundreds of thousands of clones, about 74% being singletons. The sequenced material came from memory CD4+ T cells sorted from blood. The subset denotes: CD45RA-negative fraction. The clonotype was recovered from a woman under 40 in good health. The chain carries TRBV18 and TRBJ1-2; D ambiguous. The CDR3 loop is CASSEGNGYGYTF. For the CDR3, the DNA is TGTGCCAGCTCGGAAGGGAATGGCTATGGCTACACCTTC. Supplemented by reference TRBV18 and TRBJ1-2, the full variable domain reads NAGVMQNPRHLVRRRGQEARLRCSPMKGHSHVYWYRQLPEEGLKFMVYLQKENIIDESGMPKERFSAEFPKEGPSILRIQQVVRGDSAAYFCASSEGNGYGYTFGSGTRLTVV.